The 10 T cell receptor beta chains below all came from one sample that was sequenced in a study of shared clonotypes between healthy human individuals. The repertoire was sequenced with immunoSEQ multiplex PCR; TCRdb's copy has only in-frame clones and lacks some. The sample has about 2 million clones; roughly 94% are singletons. Sequencing used naive CD4+ T cells sorted from blood. Sample subset: CD45RA+ positively selected. The receptors were sampled from a man between 18 and 29 years old in good health.

V and J are TRBV6-5 and TRBJ2-7, with D perhaps assigned TRBD1 or TRBD2 (5 bases each). This CDR3 is built from 13 residues. V dropped 5 bases and J dropped 3 bases, with 11 bases sitting between them. Germline CDR1 MNHEY, CDR2 SVGAGI. CDR3 loop: CASSGTRGYEQYF. CDR3 bases: TGTGCCAGCAGTGGTACTAGGGGCTACGAGCAGTACTTC.

The chain combines TRBV6-1 with TRBJ2-7; maybe TRBD2 (6 bases). Trimming shortened V by 6 bases and J by 3 bases, and 15 bases separated the two germline ends. The length of the CDR3 is 14 residues. Per the germline V gene, CDR1 is MNHNS and CDR2 is SASEGT. The CDR3 DNA reads TGTGCCAGCAGCCCGTCGGGGGTCCTCTACGAGCAGTACTTC. Its protein is CASSPSGVLYEQYF.

In regard to this clone: Other DNA sequences in the same sample also yield this CDR3. The rearrangement links TRBV5-1 to TRBJ2-5; D is uncertain. V gave up 0 bases and J gave up 4 bases, with 7 bases separating them. This CDR3 has 13 residues. The germline gives CDR1 SGHRS, CDR2 YFSETQ. In nucleotides, the CDR3 is TGCGCCAGCAGCTTGGCTGGCGTAGAGACCCAGTACTTC. Translating gives CASSLAGVETQYF.

The chain carries TRBV4-2 and TRBJ1-2; D remains ambiguous. CDR1 is LGHNA, CDR2 YNFKEQ, per germline. This CDR3 has 13 amino acids. The V end was cut by 5 bases, the J end by 6 bases, with 13 bases between. CDR3 region: CASSLVERDGYTF. The CDR3 DNA follows: TGTGCCAGCAGCTTAGTGGAGAGGGATGGCTACACCTTC.

The chain carries TRBV27 and TRBJ1-6, with 9 bases identical to TRBD1. Trimming removed 6 bases from V and 10 bases from J; junction bases left unmatched: 10. Germline V gives CDR1 MNHEY, CDR2 SMNVEV (reference sequence). The CDR3 is 15 amino acids. The CDR3 nucleotides read TGTGCCAGCAGCCCGGGACAGGGAATTGGATCACCCCTCCACTTT. Its protein product is CASSPGQGIGSPLHF.

This clone was recorded once. This chain uses TRBV5-1 with TRBJ1-1; 9 bases fit TRBD1. CDR1 SGHRS and CDR2 YFSETQ come from the germline V gene. J gave up 1 base and V 3 bases, and 7 bases lay outside the gene matches. The CDR3 consists of 16 residues. CDR3 sequence: CASSYRTGGRNTEAFF. The CDR3 DNA sequence: TGCGCCAGCAGCTATCGAACAGGGGGCCGGAACACTGAAGCTTTCTTT.

The chain is built from TRBV5-1 and TRBJ2-1; 8 bases agree with TRBD2. Per germline, CDR1 SGHRS and CDR2 YFSETQ. Germline trimming cut 5 bases from V and 8 bases from J; bases unmatched to any gene: 15. The CDR3 totals 16 residues. CDR3 region: CASSPFRGGESHEQFF. The CDR3 coding sequence is TGCGCCAGCAGTCCTTTCCGGGGGGGCGAATCCCATGAGCAGTTCTTC.

The J gene is TRBJ2-7, the V gene TRBV30, with a possible D match to TRBD1 (5 bases). V lost 2 bases to trimming and J lost 6 bases, with 14 bases between them. The CDR3 spans 13 residues. Germline-derived CDR1 and CDR2 are GTSNPN and SVGIG (reference sequence). The CDR3 DNA reads as TGTGCCTGGAGTCCCTTTGAAGGGGTCGAGCAGTACTTC. Translated, it gives CAWSPFEGVEQYF.

This clone was seen a few times. CDR3 DNA: TGCGCCAGCAGTGACCCCCGTGGATCCTACAATGAGCAGTTCTTC. This sequence encodes CASSDPRGSYNEQFF. The genes are TRBV10-2 and TRBJ2-1; D not certain. The V gene's germline CDR1 is WSHSY and CDR2 SAAADI. The CDR3 extends over 15 amino acids. V gave up 3 bases and J gave up 1 base, with 10 bases separating them.

The chain joins TRBV19 to TRBJ2-1; D is uncertain. This CDR3 spans 15 amino acids. V was trimmed by 3 bases and J by 3 bases, leaving 12 bases between them. Germline lookup yields CDR1 LNHDA and CDR2 SQIVND (reference sequence). For the CDR3, the DNA is TGTGCCAGTAGTATTAGGTCAGGCCGCTACAATGAGCAGTTCTTC. Protein: CASSIRSGRYNEQFF.